A selection of T cell receptor beta chains follows, all from one sample in a study of blood T cell repertoires in COVID-19. Here immunoSEQ multiplex PCR was the method, and the copy in TCRdb shows in-frame clones only, minus some. The sample comprises some 150,000 clones, over 75% of which are singletons, and roughly 8% rests with the top ten. Material for sequencing was peripheral blood. These receptors all come from a woman aged 60-75 years with COVID-19, enrolled during active disease. Each CDR3 is given without its conserved first and last residue. Fields, in order: J gene, clone size, V gene, D gene, CDR3 protein. A D gene is named only where the DNA matches it firmly. Clone size is stated in some rows and not others, as once, few, many or a class when expanded.

TRBJ1-1	NA	TRBV2	NA	ASGAQGSEAF
TRBJ2-3	NA	TRBV5-1	NA	ASRPGGAGDTQY
TRBJ1-5	NA	TRBV5-6	NA	ASSLYSGGQPQH
TRBJ2-5	NA	TRBV19	TRBD1	ASSLRGTGGLETQY
TRBJ2-7	NA	TRBV5-1	TRBD1	ASSLAARGRQGSSYEQY
TRBJ2-5	NA	TRBV6-5	TRBD1	ASSYGTVQETQY
TRBJ1-1	NA	TRBV7-2	TRBD1	ASSGILRGLNTEAF
TRBJ1-1	few	TRBV12-3/TRBV12-4	NA	ASSPYTNTEAF
TRBJ2-3	NA	TRBV6-5	NA	ASSYSTGGLSDTQY
TRBJ1-1	NA	TRBV6-5	NA	ASSPQGPANTEAF
TRBJ2-7	NA	TRBV28	NA	ATSGVAGEQY
TRBJ1-4	NA	TRBV7-8	NA	ASSLAPGHLMGKLF
TRBJ2-1	NA	TRBV2	TRBD2	ASSGGLAGVYNEQF
TRBJ2-7	NA	TRBV28	TRBD2	ASSLLAGGLSSYEQY
TRBJ1-5	NA	TRBV2	NA	ASSDRISNQPQH
TRBJ1-1	NA	TRBV5-1	NA	ASSPRIRDTEAF
TRBJ1-5	NA	TRBV18	NA	ASSPLKGWTQPQH
TRBJ2-3	NA	TRBV5-1	TRBD1	ASSLAGTVSTDTQY
TRBJ2-7	NA	TRBV7-9	NA	ASRDSSYYEQY
TRBJ1-3	NA	TRBV11-2	TRBD1	ASSSNTGDPGNTIY
TRBJ1-6	NA	TRBV6-2/TRBV6-3	NA	ASSYTAFGGLSPPLH
TRBJ1-5	NA	TRBV2	NA	ASSDSSRLHQPQH
TRBJ1-1	NA	TRBV6-5	NA	ASYAGRTEAF
TRBJ1-1	NA	TRBV25-1	TRBD1	ASGGQGLGTEAF
TRBJ2-2	NA	TRBV7-9	TRBD1	ASSFSPGTGNTGELF
TRBJ2-3	NA	TRBV24-1	NA	ATSDQGTSTDTQY
TRBJ1-5	NA	TRBV19	NA	ASSMVPYYQPQH
TRBJ1-3	NA	TRBV18	TRBD1	ASSPTGQAGNTIY
TRBJ1-1	NA	TRBV7-2	NA	ASSRRRGGTEAF
TRBJ1-2	NA	TRBV6-1	TRBD1	ASSAGDRGNYGYT
TRBJ1-1	NA	TRBV4-1	NA	ASSQDPGWTEAF
TRBJ1-1	NA	TRBV27	TRBD1	ASRTGGWYTEAF
TRBJ1-3	NA	TRBV24-1	TRBD1	ATSDPTGAGNTIY
TRBJ1-4	NA	TRBV18	NA	ASSPGLINEKLF
TRBJ2-1	NA	TRBV4-3	NA	ASSQGQAPNEQF
TRBJ2-2	once	TRBV7-9	TRBD1	ASLQGAQTGELF
TRBJ2-1	NA	TRBV4-1	NA	ASSQGPTVYNEQF
TRBJ1-3	NA	TRBV16	NA	ASSQSYSGNTIY
TRBJ1-1	few	TRBV5-1	TRBD1	ASSADRGVNTEAF
TRBJ1-3	NA	TRBV28	TRBD1	ASRQAYEQGNPIY
TRBJ1-1	NA	TRBV5-1	NA	ASSLAGVVGWNTEAF
TRBJ1-4	NA	TRBV18	NA	ASSPSGVTGEKLF
TRBJ2-7	NA	TRBV25-1	TRBD1	ASSEGTGPYEQY
TRBJ2-1	NA	TRBV27	NA	ASSLSGSAYNEQF
TRBJ1-1	NA	TRBV7-3	NA	ASSPGGGLTEAF
TRBJ2-3	NA	TRBV29-1	NA	SVGGGRTDTQY
TRBJ2-1	NA	TRBV6-5	NA	ASSYLGVSYNEQF
TRBJ2-5	NA	TRBV5-1	NA	ASSLSPGDQKTQY
TRBJ2-2	NA	TRBV4-3	NA	ASSQDAWGQGNTGELF
TRBJ1-1	NA	TRBV12-3/TRBV12-4	NA	ASRLGGVGAF
TRBJ2-7	once	TRBV5-8	NA	ASSSFEGAAYEQY
TRBJ2-3	once	TRBV5-1	NA	ATARGGSTDTQY
TRBJ1-5	NA	TRBV10-3	NA	AISGEQGGNQPQH
TRBJ2-7	once	TRBV7-9	TRBD1	ASSLATNRGSSYEQY
TRBJ2-3	NA	TRBV24-1	NA	ATSDFVQGTDTQY
TRBJ2-5	NA	TRBV19	TRBD1	ASSIARDRGQTQY
TRBJ2-7	once	TRBV12-3/TRBV12-4	TRBD2	ASRTSGTYEQY